The 26 T cell receptor beta chains below all came from one sample that was sequenced in a study of regulatory T cells in long-lasting Graves disease. Stated time point: persistent/refractory GD, antithyroid drugs over 5 years with positive TRAb. The TCR library was prepared using RNA isolated from PBMCs. CDR3-region Arm-PCR and iRepertoire HTBI primers produced the TCR beta libraries. TCRdb recomputed calls from the multiplex PCR reads with MiXCR, one row per CDR3 protein. The table includes 310,000 or so distinct CDR3 sequences, about 18% detected once. Source: peripheral blood mononuclear cells (PBMCs), taken when the disease was refractory, from a patient treated with antithyroid drugs. These receptors all stem from a female donor with Graves disease.

This clonotype was found many times. The rearrangement joins TRBV28 to TRBJ1-5; 11 bases are shared with TRBD1. The CDR3 consists of 19 residues. V gave up 2 bases and J gave up 0 bases; unmatched junction bases: 9. From germline, CDR1 is MDHEN and CDR2 SYDVKM. The CDR3 is CASSLVRTGGWGSNQPQHF. DNA for the CDR3: TGTGCCAGCAGTTTAGTTAGGACAGGGGGCTGGGGTAGCAATCAGCCCCAGCATTTT.

The V and J genes are TRBV14 and TRBJ1-1; the D gene is possibly TRBD1 (6 bases). Deletions cut 2 bases from V and 0 bases from J, with 16 bases between. From germline, CDR1 is SGHDN and CDR2 FVKESK. This CDR3 has 17 amino acids. Here the CDR3 DNA reads TGTGCCAGCAGCCAACAGGGGCCCCACGGAGTGAACACTGAAGCTTTCTTT. As protein: CASSQQGPHGVNTEAFF.

On this clonotype: A much larger clone is a single base away; this may be a read error. This chain uses TRBV11-3 with TRBJ1-1, with D possibly being TRBD1 (5 bases). The germline V gene has CDR1 SGHNT and CDR2 YENEEA. V was pared by 4 bases and J by 4 bases, with 13 bases between. The CDR3 consists of 14 residues. In DNA form, the CDR3 reads TGTGCCAGCAGCTATGAGAGGGGAAGCACTGAAGCTTTCTTT. This translates into CASSYERGSTEAFF. Variable domain in full (rest from reference TRBV11-3 and TRBJ1-1): EAGVVQSPRYKIIEKKQPVAFWCNPISGHNTLYWYLQNLGQGPELLIRYENEEAVDDSQLPKDRFSAERLKGVDSTLKIQPAELGDSAVYLCASSYERGSTEAFFGQGTRLTVV.

The V call is TRBV6-9, the J call TRBJ2-7; tentative D call: TRBD1 (5 bases). The CDR3 covers 13 residues. The V and J ends lost 4 bases and 6 bases respectively, with 13 bases between them. Germline V gene data show CDR1 as MNHGY and CDR2 as SVAAGI. CDR3 DNA: TGTGCCAGCAGTTTATACAGGTTCCGCGAGCAGTACTTC. Its protein product is CASSLYRFREQYF.

This clonotype has only one observation. The chain couples TRBV5-1 to TRBJ2-1; 8 nucleotides line up with TRBD2. The V gene end was trimmed by 4 bases and the J gene end by 8 bases; junction bases not matched to a gene: 14. CDR1 and CDR2 (germline): SGHRS, YFSETQ. The CDR3 spans 16 residues. CDR3 nucleotides: TGCGCCAGCAGCAGGGAGGGCGGGACTAGTGTCTATGAGCAGTTCTTC. Encoded protein: CASSREGGTSVYEQFF.

This clonotype was counted once. The V call is TRBV12-3 or TRBV12-4, the J call TRBJ1-2; unclear D gene. The germline V and J ends were trimmed by 10 bases and 8 bases, with 14 bases remaining between them. CDR3 length: 11 amino acids. The CDR3 loop is CANSGRGGYTF. The CDR3 region has the DNA TGTGCCAACAGCGGCAGAGGAGGCTACACCTTC.

The chain couples TRBV25-1 to TRBJ2-7, with D perhaps TRBD1 (5 bases). Trimming left V 1 base short and J 4 bases short, with 17 bases between. The CDR3 loop spans 16 amino acids. The germline gives CDR1 MGHDK, CDR2 SYGVNS. The chain's CDR3 is CASSESKGALPYEQYF. The CDR3, as DNA: TGTGCCAGCAGTGAATCAAAAGGGGCCCTACCTTACGAGCAGTACTTC.

This clonotype was seen at least ten times. The gene calls are TRBV20-1 and TRBJ1-6; D unresolved. Germline V gene lookup returns CDR1 DFQATT and CDR2 SNEGSKA (reference sequence). The CDR3 consists of 15 residues. The V gene lost 0 bases and the J gene lost 9 bases, with 15 bases spanning the gap. Here the CDR3 reads CSAREGPVGVSPLHF. The CDR3 DNA follows: TGCAGTGCTAGAGAAGGGCCAGTTGGGGTTTCACCCCTCCACTTT.

This clonotype was detected many times. The CDR3 DNA reads as TGCAGCGTTGGACGGGGGGATGGCTACACCTTC. This encodes CSVGRGDGYTF. The chain employs TRBV29-1 and TRBJ1-2; TRBD1 might be the D (5 bases). The germline V gene encodes CDR1 SQVTM and CDR2 ANQGSEA. V lost 4 bases to trimming and J lost 6 bases, with 9 bases between them. The CDR3 sequence is 11 residues long.

J is TRBJ1-1 and V is TRBV4-1; D perhaps matches TRBD1 (6 bases). The CDR3 covers 14 residues. Trimming removed 6 bases at V and 0 bases at J, with 11 bases between. From germline, CDR1 is MGHRA and CDR2 YSYEKL. The CDR3 DNA reads as TGCGCCAGCAGGAACAGGGCCCTGAACACTGAAGCTTTCTTT. Its translation is CASRNRALNTEAFF.

This clonotype was detected many times. The V call is TRBV28, the J call TRBJ2-7; 16 bases fit TRBD2. The CDR3 is 16 amino acids. CDR1 is MDHEN and CDR2 is SYDVKM in the germline V gene. The trim removed 8 bases at V and 1 base at J, leaving 5 bases unmatched. CDR3 sequence (DNA): TGTGCCAGCGGGACTAGCGGGAGGGCGGTGTCCTACGAGCAGTACTTC. Encoded protein: CASGTSGRAVSYEQYF.

Of note for this clonotype: This may be a read error: a much more frequent sequence differs by one nucleotide. The chain couples TRBV6-5 to TRBJ2-1, with TRBD2 identical over 8 bases. The CDR3 has 15 amino acids. V was clipped by 4 bases and J by 4 bases; unmatched bases: 6. Germline V lookup: CDR1 MNHEY, CDR2 SVGAGI. The CDR3 spells CASSCSAGGYNEQFF. As DNA, the CDR3 is TGTGCCAGCAGTTGCTCGGCGGGGGGTTACAATGAGCAGTTCTTC.

Ten or more counts support this clonotype. V is TRBV6-1 and J is TRBJ1-2; tentative D call: TRBD1 (5 bases). The germline CDR1 and CDR2 sequences are MNHNS and SASEGT. CDR3 length: 15 residues. V shed 7 bases and J shed 2 bases, with 17 bases lying between them. This CDR3 reads CASTRAGDSNYGYTF. As DNA, the CDR3 is TGTGCCAGCACCAGGGCGGGAGACAGCAACTATGGCTACACCTTC.

The chain employs TRBV7-8 and TRBJ1-4; D may be TRBD1 (5 bases). CDR3 length equals 14 residues. Per germline, CDR1 SGHVS and CDR2 FQNEAQ. With 4 bases removed from V and 8 bases from J, the gap between germline ends came to 14 bases. CDR3 in amino acids: CASSSGVSYEKLFF. Here the CDR3 DNA reads TGTGCCAGCAGCTCGGGGGTCTCTTACGAAAAACTGTTTTTT.

Only one count was recorded for this clonotype. This rearrangement joins TRBV7-9 to TRBJ1-4, with D possibly matching TRBD1 (6 bases). The V end was cut by 5 bases, the J end by 5 bases, with 15 bases between. CDR3 length equals 15 residues. The germline V gene encodes CDR1 SEHNR and CDR2 FQNEAQ (reference sequence). As DNA, the CDR3 is TGTGCCAGCAGCCCACGAATTGACAGGAATGAAAAACTGTTTTTT. This gives the protein CASSPRIDRNEKLFF.

A few counts support this clonotype. V gene TRBV3-1 combines with J gene TRBJ2-2; no clear D gene. Deletions cut 0 bases from V and 6 bases from J, with 5 bases between. CDR3 length equals 13 residues. Germline loops: CDR1 LGHDT, CDR2 YNNKEL (reference sequence). This CDR3 is CASSQDLAGELFF. The CDR3 DNA reads TGTGCCAGCAGCCAAGATCTAGCCGGGGAGCTGTTTTTT.

This chain uses TRBV5-4 with TRBJ2-7; D is perhaps TRBD2 (6 bases). V was pared by 4 bases and J by 6 bases, with 14 bases between. The CDR3 totals 13 residues. Germline values: CDR1 SGHNT, CDR2 YYREEE (reference sequence). The CDR3 spells CASSGGSGIEQYF. CDR3 in DNA: TGTGCCAGCAGCGGGGGGTCAGGGATCGAGCAGTACTTC.

This clonotype was seen at least ten times. One junction end does not reproduce the germline sequence, and a read error may be involved. The genes are TRBV5-1 and TRBJ2-7; 7 bases line up with TRBD1. This CDR3 has 14 amino acids. Germline assignment: CDR1 SGHRS and CDR2 YFSETQ. The CDR3: CASSPPNRGYEQYF. The DNA of the CDR3 is TGTGCCAGCAGCCCCCCGAACAGGGGATACGAGCAGTACTTC. Full variable domain (rest looked up from reference TRBV5-1 and TRBJ2-7): KAGVTQTPRYLIKTRGQQVTLSCSPISGHRSVSWYQQTPGQGLQFLFEYFSETQRNKGNFPGRFSGRQFSNSRSEMNVSTLELGDSALYLCASSPPNRGYEQYFGPGTRLTVT.

This clonotype was found many times. This rearrangement joins TRBV27 to TRBJ2-5, with D possibly being TRBD2 (6 bases). The V end lost 3 bases, the J end lost 5 bases, and 19 bases lay between the germline ends. The length of the CDR3 is 16 residues. Looked up from germline, CDR1 is MNHEY and CDR2 is SMNVEV (reference sequence). This chain's CDR3 is CASSFHPIGGSETQYF. In nucleotides, the CDR3 is TGTGCCAGCAGTTTTCACCCGATTGGAGGGTCTGAGACCCAGTACTTC.

The genes are TRBV25-1 and TRBJ2-1; D could derive from TRBD1 or TRBD2 (5 bases each). The CDR3 covers 12 residues. Germline CDR1 MGHDK, CDR2 SYGVNS. Trimming cost V 4 bases and J 10 bases, with 11 bases left between them. This CDR3 reads CASSVRDGEQFF. CDR3 DNA sequence: TGTGCCAGCAGTGTCCGGGACGGGGAGCAGTTCTTC.

In this sample, this clonotype turned up a few times. CDR3 sequence reads: CASTSYSNQPQHF. The CDR3 bases are TGTGCCAGTACGAGTTATAGCAATCAGCCCCAGCATTTT. V is TRBV19 and J is TRBJ1-5; D is ambiguous. CDR1 is LNHDA, CDR2 SQIVND, per germline (reference sequence). The CDR3 runs 13 residues. V dropped 7 bases and J dropped 0 bases, with 7 bases sitting between them.

In the case of this clonotype: Given a far larger clone just one base away, this is likely a sequencing read error. The DNA for the CDR3 is TGTGCCAGCAGTTCCGGGACTCAGCCCCAGCATTTT. This codes for CASSSGTQPQHF. V and J are TRBV5-4 and TRBJ1-5; weak D call: TRBD1 (5 bases). The germline V and J ends were trimmed by 5 bases and 6 bases, with 9 bases remaining between them. This CDR3 contains 12 residues. The V gene's germline CDR1 is SGHNT and CDR2 YYREEE (reference sequence).

This clonotype was recorded many times. The chain recombines TRBV2 with TRBJ1-2; D possibly corresponds to TRBD1 (6 bases). The CDR3 has 14 amino acids. The V gene lost 6 bases and the J gene lost 2 bases, with 13 bases spanning the gap. Germline V lookup: CDR1 SNHLY, CDR2 FYNNEI. The CDR3 nucleotides read TGTGCCAGCAGCGCAGCTACAGGGAACTATGGCTACACCTTC. Its translation: CASSAATGNYGYTF.

This clonotype occurred many times. The chain is built from TRBV28 and TRBJ1-6; no clear D gene. V was trimmed by 6 bases and J by 9 bases, leaving 21 bases between them. The germline gives CDR1 MDHEN, CDR2 SYDVKM. The CDR3 sequence is 16 residues long. The CDR3 region is CASSKDSFGYGSPLHF. The DNA of the CDR3 is TGTGCCAGCAGCAAGGACTCGTTTGGGTATGGTTCACCCCTCCACTTT.

This clonotype occurred many times. The chain links TRBV6-5 to TRBJ2-5; D not resolved. The CDR3 has 13 residues. CDR1 MNHEY and CDR2 SVGAGI come from the germline V gene. Trimming cost V 2 bases and J 2 bases, with 6 bases left between them. The DNA of the CDR3 is TGTGCCAGCAGTTACGGGCAGCAAGAGACCCAGTACTTC. Encoded protein: CASSYGQQETQYF.

The chain uses TRBV7-2 and TRBJ2-1; TRBD2 is a possible D gene (5 bases). CDR1 is SGHTA and CDR2 is FQGNSA in the germline V gene. With 5 bases removed from V and 1 base from J, the gap between germline ends came to 12 bases. CDR3 size: 15 residues. The CDR3 sequence is CASSTTRESYNEQFF. DNA of the CDR3: TGTGCCAGCAGCACGACGAGGGAGTCCTACAATGAGCAGTTCTTC.